This TCR beta chain is drawn from a study of beta chain features in type 1 diabetes. Study at large: Patients and healthy donors were similar in age, gender and cell yields. Points from the study as a whole: Type 1 diabetes patients showed a moderate but significant shortening of TCRB CDR3s in all four CD4+ subsets. In the patient group, naive, central memory and Treg TCRB repertoires seemed more alike than in the healthy donor group.

What was sequenced were expressed TCRB transcripts, since all of the isolated RNA had been reverse transcribed. Sequencing used immunoSEQ multiplex PCR; TCRdb keeps in-frame clones, though not all of them. The sample holds 150,000 to 200,000 clones; approximately 9% are singletons and the top ten take 2.3%. A remark on this clone: Antigen unknown.

The trim removed 5 bases at V and 7 bases at J, leaving 9 bases unmatched. There are 15 residues in the CDR3. Germline-derived CDR1 and CDR2 are MDHEN and SYDVKM. This TCR was sampled from a young woman in good health. V gene TRBV28 combines with J gene TRBJ1-1, with 11 bases that match TRBD1. Sequenced: central memory CD4+ T cells from blood. The CDR3 region has the DNA TGTGCCAGCAGTCTGATGGACAGGGGGCAAATTGAAGCTTTCTTT. Translating it yields CASSLMDRGQIEAFF. The whole variable domain, filled in from reference TRBV28 and TRBJ1-1, reads DVKVTQSSRYLVKRTGEKVFLECVQDMDHENMFWYRQDPGLGLRLIYFSYDVKMKEKGDIPEGYSVSREKKERFSLILESASTNQTSMYLCASSLMDRGQIEAFFGQGTRLTVV.